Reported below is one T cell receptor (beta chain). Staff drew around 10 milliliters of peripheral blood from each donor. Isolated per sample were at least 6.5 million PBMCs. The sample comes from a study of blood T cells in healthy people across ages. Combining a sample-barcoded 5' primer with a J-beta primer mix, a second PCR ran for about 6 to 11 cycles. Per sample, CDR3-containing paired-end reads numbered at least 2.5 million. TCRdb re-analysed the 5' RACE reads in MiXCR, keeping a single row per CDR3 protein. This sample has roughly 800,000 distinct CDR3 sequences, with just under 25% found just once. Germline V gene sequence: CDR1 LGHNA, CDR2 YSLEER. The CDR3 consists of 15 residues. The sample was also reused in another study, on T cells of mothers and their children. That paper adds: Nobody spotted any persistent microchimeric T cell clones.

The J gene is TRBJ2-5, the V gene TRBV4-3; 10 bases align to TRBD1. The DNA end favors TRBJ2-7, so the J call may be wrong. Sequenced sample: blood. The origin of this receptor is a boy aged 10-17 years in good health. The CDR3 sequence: CASSQDHGTGVEQYF. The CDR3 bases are TGCGCCAGCAGCCAAGATCACGGGACAGGGGTCGAGCAGTACTTC.